The 21 T cell receptor beta chains listed next were all sequenced from one sample in a study of blood T cell repertoires in COVID-19. Some clones are missing from TCRdb's copy, which holds only in-frame ones; the method was immunoSEQ multiplex PCR. Counted here are under 140,000 clones, roughly 85% occurring once; the ten biggest clones make up 15% to 20%. The material sequenced was peripheral blood. These receptors were taken from a woman aged 80 or over with active or convalescent COVID-19.

V usage is TRBV11-2 and J usage is TRBJ2-1, with TRBD2 matching over 9 bases. The germline gives CDR1 SGHAT, CDR2 FQNNGV. This CDR3 spans 16 amino acids. With V trimmed by 4 bases and J by 2 bases, 6 bases remained unmatched. The CDR3 DNA is TGTGCCAGCAGCTACGGGCTAGCGGGACCCTACAATGAGCAGTTCTTC. Translated: CASSYGLAGPYNEQFF.

V and J are TRBV5-1 and TRBJ2-4; D is possibly TRBD1 (5 bases). In germline, CDR1 is SGHRS, CDR2 YFSETQ. Trimming pared 4 bases from V and 7 bases from J, leaving 15 bases between. The CDR3 consists of 14 residues. CDR3 coding DNA: TGCGCCAGCAGCCGGAGTACACAGGATAACATTCAGTACTTC. This codes for CASSRSTQDNIQYF.

V usage is TRBV6-9 and J usage is TRBJ1-3; D possibly corresponds to TRBD1 (5 bases). CDR3 length equals 14 residues. Trimming stripped 11 bases from V and 0 bases from J, with 14 bases between. Germline V gene sequence: CDR1 MNHGY, CDR2 SVAAGI. CDR3 nucleotide sequence: TGTGCCGGAAGACAGATTAGCTCTGGAAACACCATATATTTT. It is translated as CAGRQISSGNTIYF.

The V call is TRBV19, the J call TRBJ1-2; maybe TRBD1 (5 bases). Between the trimmed V and J ends, which lost 5 bases and 7 bases, there was a span of 20 bases. CDR3 size: 15 residues. The germline V gene has CDR1 LNHDA and CDR2 SQIVND (reference sequence). CDR3 in amino acids: CASSGGTGRGSGYTF. The CDR3 nucleotides are TGTGCCAGTAGTGGGGGGACTGGACGCGGGAGTGGCTACACCTTC.

The chain has TRBV7-6 and TRBJ2-7, with TRBD2 matching over 9 bases. The germline gives CDR1 SGHVS, CDR2 FNYEAQ. This CDR3 is 17 amino acids long. Unmatched junction bases numbered 16, after V lost 6 bases and J lost 4 bases. CDR3 coding DNA: TGTGCCAGCAGTCCTAACCCCCTAGCGGGAAGGATGTACGAGCAGTACTTC. This codes for CASSPNPLAGRMYEQYF.

A single count supports this clone. The genes are TRBV5-4 and TRBJ1-2; 8 bases align to TRBD1. CDR1 and CDR2 (germline): SGHNT, YYREEE (reference sequence). J lost 11 bases, V lost 4 bases, and 16 bases had no gene match. The CDR3 has 15 amino acids. The CDR3 coding sequence is TGTGCCAGCAGCCAAGACAGGGGCTCGGGTCGGAGATACACCTTC. It translates to CASSQDRGSGRRYTF.

The chain employs TRBV2 and TRBJ1-5; 7 nucleotides line up with TRBD1. V dropped 4 bases and J dropped 7; count of bases not matched to a gene: 7. Germline CDR1 reads SNHLY; CDR2 reads FYNNEI. This CDR3 contains 14 residues. The CDR3 loop reads CASSADRLDQPQHF. CDR3 sequence (DNA): TGTGCCAGCAGTGCGGACAGGTTGGACCAGCCCCAGCATTTT. The variable domain in full, with the rest retrieved from reference TRBV2 and TRBJ1-5, is EPEVTQTPSHQVTQMGQEVILRCVPISNHLYFYWYRQILGQKVEFLVSFYNNEISEKSEIFDDQFSVERPDGSNFTLKIRSTKLEDSAMYFCASSADRLDQPQHFGDGTRLSIL.

The chain couples TRBV4-1 to TRBJ2-5; D not certain. Trimming stripped 1 base from V and 4 bases from J, with 7 bases between. The length of the CDR3 is 13 residues. CDR1 MGHRA and CDR2 YSYEKL come from the germline V gene. The CDR3 region is CASSQVLPETQYF. The CDR3 nucleotides are TGCGCCAGCAGCCAAGTTCTCCCAGAGACCCAGTACTTC.

The gene calls are TRBV6-5 and TRBJ2-7, with TRBD2 as a possible D gene (6 bases). The length of the CDR3 is 13 residues. V was trimmed by 6 bases and J by 5 bases, leaving 14 bases between them. CDR1 is MNHEY, CDR2 SVGAGI, per germline. CDR3 region: CASRSPRGDEQYF. The CDR3 region has the DNA TGTGCCAGCAGATCCCCCCGCGGGGACGAGCAGTACTTC.

The V and J genes are TRBV5-4 and TRBJ1-2; 9 nucleotides align to TRBD1. Germline lookup yields CDR1 SGHNT and CDR2 YYREEE (reference sequence). Losses at the gene ends were 0 bases for V and 7 bases for J; bases not matched to a gene: 4. The CDR3 loop spans 14 amino acids. The CDR3 nucleotides read TGTGCCAGCAGCTTGGATCGACAGGGGGGTGGCTACACCTTC. Translating it yields CASSLDRQGGGYTF.

The chain is built from TRBV30 and TRBJ1-4; D is perhaps TRBD1 (6 bases). From germline, CDR1 is GTSNPN and CDR2 SVGIG (reference sequence). This CDR3 is 15 amino acids long. V lost 1 base to trimming and J lost 7 bases, with 16 bases between them. The CDR3 bases are TGTGCCTGGAGTGGTAATGGGGGCGGGGGTGAAAAACTGTTTTTT. Protein product: CAWSGNGGGGEKLFF.

The chain employs TRBV29-1 and TRBJ2-1, with a tentative D call TRBD2 (5 bases). The V end was cut by 3 bases, the J end by 5 bases, with 11 bases between. Germline CDR1 and CDR2: SQVTM and ANQGSEA. The CDR3 contains 13 residues. In DNA, the CDR3 is TGCAGCGTTGAGAGAGGGTCAGACAATGAGCAGTTCTTC. It translates to CSVERGSDNEQFF.

The rearrangement links TRBV21-1 to TRBJ2-1; TRBD2, the D gene given by the table, was not confirmed from the DNA. TRBV21-1 is deemed a pseudogene. This CDR3 is 16 amino acids long. CDR3 sequence (DNA): TGTGCCAGCAGCAAAGTAGAGGGAGATTCCTACAATGAGCAGTTCTTC. Translated, it gives CASSKVEGDSYNEQFF.

This chain connects TRBV19 to TRBJ1-5, with 8 bases fitting TRBD1. V was pared by 0 bases and J by 2 bases, with 0 bases of the junction left unmatched. Germline values: CDR1 LNHDA, CDR2 SQIVND (reference sequence). The CDR3 runs 15 residues. The CDR3 loop is CASSIDRGRNQPQHF. CDR3 nucleotides: TGTGCCAGTAGTATAGACAGGGGGCGCAATCAGCCCCAGCATTTT.

As DNA, the CDR3 is TGTGCCACTAACAGCGAGGGAAATGAAAAACTGTTTTTT. Encoded protein: CATNSEGNEKLFF. The chain combines TRBV15 with TRBJ1-4; no definite D call. CDR1 is LNHNV and CDR2 is YYDKDF in the germline V gene (reference sequence). CDR3 length: 13 residues. Deletions cut 9 bases from V and 5 bases from J, with 13 bases between.

The V call is TRBV5-1, the J call TRBJ1-2; D unclear. The V end was cut by 4 bases, the J end by 4 bases, with 14 bases between. The CDR3 totals 14 residues. Germline V gene data show CDR1 as SGHRS and CDR2 as YFSETQ. DNA of the CDR3: TGCGCCAGCAGCCCAAACGCTGGGAGCTATGGCTACACCTTC. Its protein is CASSPNAGSYGYTF.

This chain uses TRBV6-5 with TRBJ2-5, with 7 bases matching TRBD2. V dropped 4 bases and J dropped 0; count of bases not matched to a gene: 2. Germline V lookup: CDR1 MNHEY, CDR2 SVGAGI. This CDR3 has 14 amino acids. CDR3: CASSSTSDQETQYF. The CDR3 coding sequence is TGTGCCAGCAGTTCAACTAGCGACCAAGAGACCCAGTACTTC.

CDR3 amino acids: CASSQTLGLAARRPGELFF. CDR3 nucleotides: TGTGCCAGCAGCCAAACCTTGGGACTAGCGGCCCGAAGGCCCGGGGAGCTGTTTTTT. The genes are TRBV4-2 and TRBJ2-2; TRBD2 matches 11 bases. Germline V gene data show CDR1 as LGHNA and CDR2 as YNFKEQ. The CDR3 loop spans 19 amino acids. The junction had 14 bases not matched to a gene; V was cut back by 2 bases and J by 6 bases.

This chain joins TRBV18 and TRBJ2-4; TRBD1 matches 11 bases. Losses at the gene ends were 3 bases for V and 3 bases for J; bases not matched to a gene: 4. Germline V gene data show CDR1 as KGHSH and CDR2 as LQKENI. CDR3 size: 16 residues. CDR3 nucleotide sequence: TGTGCCAGCTCACCGCCGGACAGGGGGCACAAAAACATTCAGTACTTC. It codes for CASSPPDRGHKNIQYF.

The gene calls are TRBV6-5 and TRBJ2-1; D is uncertain. The CDR3 spans 15 residues. V lost 6 bases, J lost 0 bases, and 12 bases lay in between. In germline, CDR1 is MNHEY, CDR2 SVGAGI. The CDR3 sequence: CASSLRLLSYNEQFF. In DNA form, the CDR3 reads TGTGCCAGCAGCCTACGACTCCTCTCCTACAATGAGCAGTTCTTC.

V usage is TRBV24-1 and J usage is TRBJ2-5; 9 positions match TRBD1. This CDR3 is 15 amino acids long. V trimming: 9 bases; J trimming: 3 bases; junction bases outside the gene matches: 10. Germline CDR1 and CDR2: KGHDR and SFDVKD. The CDR3 here is CATDPGQGLKETQYF. The DNA for the CDR3 is TGTGCCACCGACCCCGGACAGGGGTTGAAAGAGACCCAGTACTTC.